This TCR beta chain was found in a study of regulatory T cells in long-lasting Graves disease. Time point denoted: newly diagnosed GD, antithyroid drugs for less than 3 months. From PBMCs, RNA was extracted and then used to make the TCR library. Doctors identified Graves' disease using the American Thyroid Association guidelines. The TCR beta library used iRepertoire HTBI primers with Arm-PCR amplification of CDR3. TCRdb re-called the multiplex PCR reads with MiXCR, one entry per CDR3 protein. This sample carries about 200,000 distinct CDR3 sequences, approximately 16% of them seen once, and the ten largest clones take roughly 23%. V lost 1 base, J lost 9 bases, and 9 bases stayed unmatched. CDR1 MNHEY and CDR2 SVGEGT come from the germline V gene. CDR3 length: 15 amino acids.

This chain uses TRBV6-2 or TRBV6-3 with TRBJ1-1, with 9 nucleotides matching TRBD1. The material was peripheral blood mononuclear cells (PBMCs), obtained at new diagnosis, from a patient treated with antithyroid drugs. The clonotype originates from a female donor with Graves disease. The CDR3 here is CASSYWDRATPQAFF. The CDR3 DNA sequence: TGTGCCAGCAGTTACTGGGACAGGGCGACGCCCCAAGCTTTCTTT.